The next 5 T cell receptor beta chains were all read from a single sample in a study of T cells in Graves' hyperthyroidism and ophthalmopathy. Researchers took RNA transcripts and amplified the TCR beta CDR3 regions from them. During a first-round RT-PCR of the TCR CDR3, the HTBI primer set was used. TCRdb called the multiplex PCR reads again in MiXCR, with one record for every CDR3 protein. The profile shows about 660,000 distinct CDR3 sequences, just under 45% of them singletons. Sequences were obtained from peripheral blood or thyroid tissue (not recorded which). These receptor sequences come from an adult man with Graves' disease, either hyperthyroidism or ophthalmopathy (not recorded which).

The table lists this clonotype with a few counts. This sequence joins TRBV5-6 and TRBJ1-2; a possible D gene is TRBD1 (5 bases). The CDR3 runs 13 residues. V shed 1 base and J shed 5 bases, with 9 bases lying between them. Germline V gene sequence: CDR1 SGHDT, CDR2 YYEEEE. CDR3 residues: CASSLSGIYGYTF. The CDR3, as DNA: TGTGCCAGCAGCTTGTCAGGGATTTATGGCTACACCTTC.

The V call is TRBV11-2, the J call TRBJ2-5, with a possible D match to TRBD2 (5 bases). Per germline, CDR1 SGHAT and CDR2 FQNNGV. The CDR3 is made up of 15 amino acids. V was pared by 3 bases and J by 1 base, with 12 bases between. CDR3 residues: CASSFRAAGQETQYF. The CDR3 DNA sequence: TGTGCCAGCAGCTTTAGAGCGGCGGGCCAAGAGACCCAGTACTTC.

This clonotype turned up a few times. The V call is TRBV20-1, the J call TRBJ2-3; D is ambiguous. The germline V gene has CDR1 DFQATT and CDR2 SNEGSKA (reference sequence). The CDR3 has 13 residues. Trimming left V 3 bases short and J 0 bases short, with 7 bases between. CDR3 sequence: CSARDPSTDTQYF. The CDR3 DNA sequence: TGCAGTGCTAGGGATCCTAGCACAGATACGCAGTATTTT.

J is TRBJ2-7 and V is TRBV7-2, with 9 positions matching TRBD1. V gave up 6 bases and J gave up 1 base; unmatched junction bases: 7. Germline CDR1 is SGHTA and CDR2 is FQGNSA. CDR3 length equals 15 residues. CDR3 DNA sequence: TGTGCCAGCAGACAAACAGGGGGCGCGTCCTACGAGCAGTACTTC. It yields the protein CASRQTGGASYEQYF.

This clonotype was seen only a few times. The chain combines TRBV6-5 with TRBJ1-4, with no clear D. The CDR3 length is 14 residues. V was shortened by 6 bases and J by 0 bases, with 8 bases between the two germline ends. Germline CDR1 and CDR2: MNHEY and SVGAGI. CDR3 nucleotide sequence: TGTGCCAGCAGAGGCCAGGCAACTAATGAAAAACTGTTTTTT. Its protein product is CASRGQATNEKLFF.